One and the same sample provided the 9 T cell receptor beta chains below, sequenced in a study of neurological immune-mediated disorders. TCRdb independently ran MiXCR on the 5' RACE reads; one entry per CDR3 protein. Seen here are 66,000 or so distinct CDR3 sequences, almost 3.5% observed once, and the top ten hold under 4.5%. Material for sequencing was PBMCs. All receptors come from a man between 40 and 49 years old with multiple sclerosis.

This clonotype has at least ten counts. The CDR3 bases are TGTGCCAGCAGCTTGTGGACAGAGAACACTGAAGCTTTCTTT. This encodes CASSLWTENTEAFF. V and J are TRBV5-5 and TRBJ1-1; TRBD1 is a possible D gene (6 bases). CDR3 length: 14 amino acids. V dropped 1 base and J dropped 1 base, with 8 bases sitting between them. The germline gives CDR1 SGHKS, CDR2 YYEKEE (reference sequence).

In this sample, this clonotype turned up many times. This sequence joins TRBV27 and TRBJ2-3; D ambiguous. In germline, CDR1 is MNHEY, CDR2 SMNVEV (reference sequence). V was clipped by 5 bases and J by 2 bases, with 2 bases between them. This CDR3 has 11 amino acids. CDR3: CASSTTDTQYF. The CDR3 DNA sequence: TGTGCCAGCAGTACCACAGATACGCAGTATTTT.

This clonotype was found many times. This chain uses TRBV7-2 with TRBJ2-1; 8 bases agree with TRBD2. CDR1 is SGHTA and CDR2 is FQGNSA in the germline V gene. V lost 5 bases, J lost 7 bases, and 1 base stayed unmatched. The CDR3 runs 12 residues. Written as DNA, the CDR3 is TGTGCCAGCAGCGGACTAGCAAATGAGCAGTTCTTC. This sequence encodes CASSGLANEQFF.

In regard to this clonotype: A read error may account for a junction end that differs from germline. CDR3 nucleotides: TGCAGTGCTGGGTCGACCCAGAATTTT. This gives the protein CSAGSTQNF. The gene calls are TRBV20-1 and TRBJ1-5; the D is unclear. The CDR3 is 9 residues long. Germline V gives CDR1 DFQATT, CDR2 SNEGSKA (reference sequence).

This chain uses TRBV3-1 with TRBJ1-3; unclear D gene. The CDR3 extends over 17 amino acids. The V end was cut by 0 bases, the J end by 2 bases, with 14 bases between. Germline V lookup: CDR1 LGHDT, CDR2 YNNKEL (reference sequence). The chain's CDR3 is CASSQDARIRPGNTIYF. The CDR3 DNA reads as TGTGCCAGCAGCCAAGACGCACGGATTCGCCCTGGAAACACCATATATTTT.

This clonotype was picked up many times. The V and J genes are TRBV20-1 and TRBJ2-1; 11 nucleotides match TRBD2. V shed 3 bases and J 9 bases; nucleotides not matched to a gene: 13. Germline loops: CDR1 DFQATT, CDR2 SNEGSKA (reference sequence). The CDR3 covers 16 residues. CDR3 protein: CSASPRVLAGGGEQFF. The CDR3 coding sequence is TGCAGTGCTAGCCCCAGAGTCCTAGCGGGGGGTGGTGAGCAGTTCTTC.

This clonotype was recorded at least ten times. The chain recombines TRBV27 with TRBJ2-7, with no clear D. The V gene lost 8 bases and the J gene lost 2 bases, with 13 bases spanning the gap. Germline CDR1 and CDR2: MNHEY and SMNVEV (reference sequence). The CDR3 is 13 amino acids. Written as DNA, the CDR3 is TGTGCCAGCGGTACCGGCTTTCCCTACGAGCAGTACTTC. Amino acid sequence: CASGTGFPYEQYF.

About this clonotype itself: At one of its ends the junction is not consistent with the germline gene, which may arise from a read error. The genes are TRBV20-1 and TRBJ2-1, with D perhaps TRBD1 (6 bases). This CDR3 contains 15 residues. Germline-derived CDR1 and CDR2 are DFQATT and SNEGSKA (reference sequence). For the CDR3, the DNA is TGCAGTGCTGGAGACGGACAGAGCATCTGCAATGAGCAGTTCTTC. It encodes CSAGDGQSICNEQFF.

This clonotype has a handful of counts. CDR3 nucleotides: TGTGCCAGCAGCTCAGGGGGCGCGGGGGAGCAGTACTTC. Translated, it gives CASSSGGAGEQYF. The chain couples TRBV7-7 to TRBJ2-7, with 8 bases lining up with TRBD1. The trim removed 4 bases at V and 7 bases at J, leaving 6 bases unmatched. The CDR3 contains 13 residues. Germline loops: CDR1 SSHAT, CDR2 FNYEAQ (reference sequence).